These 31 T cell receptor beta chains share one sample of origin, sequenced in a study of cytomegalovirus exposure and HLA in healthy donors (dated by TCRdb to about 2017). Library generation was performed with the immunoSEQ multiplex PCR assay. TCRdb carries this immuneACCESS record with in-frame sequences only. Its versions omit some clonotypes, under half of them owing to an unresolved V gene in the studies checked, with the rest unexplained. The sample includes some 260,000 clones, with approximately 84% observed a single time. Around 12% of the sample belongs to the ten largest clones. The sample was PBMCs. These receptors came from a man between 18 and 35 years old in good health and CMV-seropositive.

This clone was detected once. The sample contains more than one DNA sequence encoding this CDR3. The rearrangement joins TRBV30 to TRBJ1-3, with D unclear. Deletions cut 2 bases from V and 4 bases from J, with 3 bases between. This CDR3 is built from 11 residues. Germline loops: CDR1 GTSNPN, CDR2 SVGIG (reference sequence). CDR3 sequence: CAWSSGNTIYF. The CDR3 coding sequence is TGTGCCTGGAGTTCCGGAAACACCATATATTTT.

This clone was observed a few times. This rearrangement joins TRBV10-3 to TRBJ2-7, with D possibly TRBD1 on 6 matching bases. Germline CDR1 and CDR2: ENHRY and SYGVKD. V lost 8 bases, J lost 5 bases, and 16 bases lay in between. This CDR3 has 13 amino acids. CDR3 sequence (DNA): TGTGCCATCGGAAGGGACACTGAAAACGAGCAGTACTTC. It encodes CAIGRDTENEQYF.

In this sample, this clone turned up a few times. This chain connects TRBV6-5 to TRBJ2-1; 9 nucleotides line up with TRBD1. V was clipped by 4 bases and J by 4 bases; unmatched bases: 5. Looked up from germline, CDR1 is MNHEY and CDR2 is SVGAGI. The CDR3 loop spans 15 amino acids. The CDR3: CASSWTGDSYNEQFF. DNA of the CDR3: TGTGCCAGCAGTTGGACAGGGGACTCGTACAATGAGCAGTTCTTC.

The J gene is TRBJ2-7, the V gene TRBV25-1, with 9 bases lining up with TRBD2. The V and J ends lost 3 bases and 4 bases, in that order; junction bases with no gene match: 7. This CDR3 region has 15 residues. Germline V gene sequence: CDR1 MGHDK, CDR2 SYGVNS. CDR3 loop: CASSDQAGGGYEQYF. Here the CDR3 DNA reads TGTGCCAGCAGTGATCAGGCGGGAGGGGGTTACGAGCAGTACTTC.

The rearrangement uses TRBV10-1 and TRBJ2-1; 12 nucleotides align to TRBD2. There are 16 residues in the CDR3. The V gene's germline CDR1 is WNHNN and CDR2 SYGVQD (reference sequence). The trim removed 1 base at V and 8 bases at J, leaving 6 bases unmatched. CDR3: CASSELASGRAYEQFF. In DNA form, the CDR3 reads TGCGCCAGCAGTGAGTTGGCTAGCGGGAGGGCCTATGAGCAGTTCTTC.

V is TRBV27 and J is TRBJ1-2; D is perhaps TRBD1 (5 bases). The CDR3 loop spans 13 amino acids. Trimming took 4 bases from V and 6 from J, leaving 12 bases between them. CDR1 MNHEY and CDR2 SMNVEV come from the germline V gene (reference sequence). CDR3 DNA: TGTGCCAGCAGTTCGGGACTACCAAATGGCTACACCTTC. Residues: CASSSGLPNGYTF.

V usage is TRBV28 and J usage is TRBJ1-2; the D is unclear. The CDR3 length is 14 residues. Germline assignment: CDR1 MDHEN and CDR2 SYDVKM. The V gene lost 2 bases and the J gene lost 5 bases, with 12 bases spanning the gap. The CDR3 DNA follows: TGTGCCAGCAGTTTAGAAAGGGAAACGTATGGCTACACCTTC. Amino acid sequence: CASSLERETYGYTF.

The chain couples TRBV6-5 to TRBJ2-1; TRBD2 matches at 11 bases. CDR1 and CDR2 from the germline V gene are MNHEY and SVGAGI. This CDR3 has 12 residues. V shed 10 bases, J shed 7 bases, and the junction held 3 bases outside the gene matches. The CDR3 here is CATTSGGNEQFF. CDR3 bases: TGTGCCACAACTAGCGGGGGAAATGAGCAGTTCTTC.

This rearrangement joins TRBV7-6 to TRBJ2-1; the D is unclear. CDR1 is SGHVS and CDR2 is FNYEAQ in the germline V gene. The CDR3 has 14 amino acids. Deletions cut 3 bases from V and 2 bases from J, with 8 bases between. The CDR3 loop reads CASSFREAYNEQFF. The DNA for the CDR3 is TGTGCCAGCAGCTTCCGAGAAGCCTACAATGAGCAGTTCTTC.

The chain employs TRBV28 and TRBJ2-3; TRBD2 matches at 11 bases. V was pared by 5 bases and J by 3 bases, with 13 bases of the junction left unmatched. CDR1 is MDHEN, CDR2 SYDVKM, per germline. The CDR3 is 18 residues long. CDR3 in amino acids: CASSLLSSGTSGTDTQYF. Written as DNA, the CDR3 is TGTGCCAGCAGTCTCCTCTCCTCCGGGACTAGCGGTACAGATACGCAGTATTTT.

The chain recombines TRBV11-2 with TRBJ2-2; 8 bases align to TRBD1. The trim removed 5 bases at V and 7 bases at J, leaving 12 bases unmatched. Looked up from germline, CDR1 is SGHAT and CDR2 is FQNNGV. This CDR3 is built from 16 residues. DNA for the CDR3: TGTGCCAGCAGCGCCATCAGGGGGCCCCGCATCGGGGAGCTGTTTTTT. Translation gives CASSAIRGPRIGELFF.

The genes are TRBV28 and TRBJ2-7; 9 nucleotides match TRBD2. The V and J ends lost 2 bases and 3 bases, in that order; junction bases with no gene match: 2. CDR1 and CDR2 (germline): MDHEN, SYDVKM. CDR3 length equals 14 residues. The DNA for the CDR3 is TGTGCCAGCAGTTTACTAGCGGGAAACTACGAGCAGTACTTC. It codes for CASSLLAGNYEQYF.

V gene TRBV28 combines with J gene TRBJ2-7; TRBD2 matches at 8 bases. Germline CDR1 is MDHEN and CDR2 is SYDVKM. There are 15 residues in the CDR3. V was pared by 4 bases and J by 2 bases, with 7 bases of the junction left unmatched. The CDR3 spells CASSSHSGRAYEQYF. The CDR3, as DNA: TGTGCCAGCAGTTCCCACTCCGGGAGGGCCTACGAGCAGTACTTC.

J is TRBJ2-1 and V is TRBV6-5; 8 bases agree with TRBD1. Germline V lookup: CDR1 MNHEY, CDR2 SVGAGI. This CDR3 is built from 14 residues. The J segment lost 7 bases and the V segment lost 5 bases, leaving 7 bases of the junction unmatched. The CDR3 is CASSPGQGLNEQFF. The CDR3 DNA is TGTGCCAGCAGTCCCGGACAGGGATTGAATGAGCAGTTCTTC.

This chain uses TRBV4-1 with TRBJ2-2, with TRBD1 identical over 8 bases. V lost 3 bases to trimming and J lost 7 bases; unmatched junction nucleotides: 7. This CDR3 contains 15 residues. Germline V gives CDR1 MGHRA, CDR2 YSYEKL. The CDR3 here is CASSHSQGEDGELFF. Written as DNA, the CDR3 is TGCGCCAGCAGCCATTCACAGGGGGAAGACGGGGAGCTGTTTTTT.

The V gene is TRBV7-8, the J gene TRBJ2-7; possibly TRBD1 for D (6 bases). CDR1 is SGHVS and CDR2 is FQNEAQ in the germline V gene. The CDR3 extends over 12 amino acids. The V end was cut by 5 bases, the J end by 7 bases, with 12 bases between. Written as DNA, the CDR3 is TGTGCCAGCAGCCGAGACCAGGGGGAGCAGTACTTC. Protein sequence: CASSRDQGEQYF.

This clone was found a few times. The V call is TRBV27, the J call TRBJ2-7, with 11 nucleotides matching TRBD2. The CDR3 contains 14 residues. Trimming at V came to 5 bases and at J to 2 bases, leaving 2 bases not matched to a gene. Germline-derived CDR1 and CDR2 are MNHEY and SMNVEV (reference sequence). The chain's CDR3 is CASSPGLAAYEQYF. The CDR3 nucleotides are TGTGCCAGCAGTCCGGGACTAGCGGCCTACGAGCAGTACTTC.

This clone was picked up a small number of times. The CDR3 region has the DNA TGTGCCAGCAGTTTAGCAGGGAGCACCGGGGAGCTGTTTTTT. Its translation is CASSLAGSTGELFF. This chain joins TRBV28 and TRBJ2-2; D might be TRBD1 or TRBD2, each matching 5 bases. V was shortened by 2 bases and J by 4 bases, with 8 bases between the two germline ends. This CDR3 region has 14 residues. Germline CDR1 and CDR2: MDHEN and SYDVKM.

This clone has only one observation. The V gene is TRBV7-2, the J gene TRBJ1-5; D is uncertain. Trimming removed 5 bases at V and 6 bases at J, with 14 bases between. The CDR3 is 14 residues long. Germline V gene lookup returns CDR1 SGHTA and CDR2 FQGNSA. The CDR3 DNA follows: TGTGCCAGCAGCCCGAAACATCGTCGTCAGCCCCAGCATTTT. Translating it yields CASSPKHRRQPQHF.

This chain uses TRBV9 with TRBJ2-1; D perhaps matches TRBD2 (6 bases). This CDR3 is built from 14 residues. V was pared by 3 bases and J by 5 bases, with 12 bases between. The germline V gene encodes CDR1 SGDLS and CDR2 YYNGEE. CDR3 nucleotide sequence: TGTGCCAGCAGCGGCCTAGCGAATCACAATGAGCAGTTCTTC. Amino acid sequence: CASSGLANHNEQFF.

This clone was seen only a few times. CDR3: CASSDEREAVDTQYF. The DNA for the CDR3 is TGTGCCAGCAGTGATGAGCGGGAGGCGGTAGATACGCAGTATTTT. V is TRBV2 and J is TRBJ2-3, with 9 bases aligning to TRBD2. Germline assignment: CDR1 SNHLY and CDR2 FYNNEI. The CDR3 runs to 15 residues. V shed 3 bases and J 5 bases; nucleotides not matched to a gene: 6.

V is TRBV5-1 and J is TRBJ2-7, with TRBD2 matching 9 bases. V shed 5 bases, J shed 4 bases, and the junction held 4 bases outside the gene matches. Germline loops: CDR1 SGHRS, CDR2 YFSETQ. The CDR3 has 13 residues. This CDR3 is CASRTSGSYEQYF. In DNA form, the CDR3 reads TGCGCCAGCAGGACTAGCGGTTCTTACGAGCAGTACTTC.

The chain is built from TRBV6-5 and TRBJ1-3, with unresolved D. The CDR3 covers 13 residues. Germline V gene data show CDR1 as MNHEY and CDR2 as SVGAGI. Trimming pared 3 bases from V and 3 bases from J, leaving 6 bases between. CDR3 region: CASSYGGGNTIYF. CDR3 DNA: TGTGCCAGCAGTTATGGTGGTGGAAACACCATATATTTT.

V is TRBV7-6 and J is TRBJ2-3, with 8 bases matching TRBD2. The J segment lost 7 bases and the V segment lost 1 base, leaving 10 bases of the junction unmatched. The V gene's germline CDR1 is SGHVS and CDR2 FNYEAQ. This CDR3 is 16 amino acids long. The CDR3 bases are TGTGCCAGCAGCTTAGGGGCACTAGCGGTAAACCATACGCAGTATTTT. Its protein product is CASSLGALAVNHTQYF.

The J gene is TRBJ2-5, the V gene TRBV4-1; D gene ambiguous. Germline V gives CDR1 MGHRA, CDR2 YSYEKL. The CDR3 consists of 13 residues. V shed 8 bases and J shed 0 bases, with 10 bases lying between them. The CDR3 bases are TGCGCCAGCCGGCGGCAGGACCAAGAGACCCAGTACTTC. As protein: CASRRQDQETQYF.

This rearrangement joins TRBV2 to TRBJ2-2, with no clear D. V dropped 7 bases and J dropped 1 base, with 10 bases sitting between them. Germline CDR1 reads SNHLY; CDR2 reads FYNNEI. The CDR3 contains 14 residues. The CDR3 is CASKNRVNTGELFF. The CDR3 DNA is TGTGCCAGCAAAAATAGGGTGAACACCGGGGAGCTGTTTTTT.

The chain carries TRBV6-5 and TRBJ1-1; possibly TRBD1 for D (6 bases). There are 13 residues in the CDR3. The V gene lost 0 bases and the J gene lost 4 bases, with 6 bases spanning the gap. Germline CDR1 reads MNHEY; CDR2 reads SVGAGI. This CDR3 reads CASSYSGGTEAFF. CDR3 coding DNA: TGTGCCAGCAGTTACTCAGGGGGCACTGAAGCTTTCTTT.

This clone was detected only a few times. This rearrangement joins TRBV6-5 to TRBJ1-2; the match to TRBD1 covers 7 bases. After removal of 6 bases from V and 4 bases from J, the junction contained 11 bases not matched to a gene. CDR1 MNHEY and CDR2 SVGAGI come from the germline V gene. CDR3 length: 15 amino acids. CDR3 in DNA: TGTGCCAGCAGCAACATTCAGGGGACAGCCTATGGCTACACCTTC. This encodes CASSNIQGTAYGYTF.

Worth noting for this clone: In the same sample, other DNA sequences code for this CDR3. The V gene is TRBV5-1, the J gene TRBJ2-5, with D maybe TRBD2 (6 bases). V was cut by 0 bases and J by 0 bases, with 9 bases left in between. The germline V gene encodes CDR1 SGHRS and CDR2 YFSETQ. CDR3 length: 15 amino acids. The CDR3: CASSLGSGYQETQYF. The CDR3 region has the DNA TGCGCCAGCAGCTTGGGTAGCGGCTACCAAGAGACCCAGTACTTC.

Only one count was recorded for this clone. The chain links TRBV27 to TRBJ2-1; D is perhaps TRBD1 or TRBD2 (6 bases each). Germline CDR1 MNHEY, CDR2 SMNVEV (reference sequence). Trimming cost V 5 bases and J 5 bases, with 13 bases left between them. The CDR3 runs 14 residues. CDR3 protein: CASSDRGPDNEQFF. The CDR3 coding sequence is TGTGCCAGCAGTGATCGGGGGCCTGACAATGAGCAGTTCTTC.

The table lists this clone with a few counts. In DNA form, the CDR3 reads TGTGCCAGCACCTCAGCGGGAGCTGGCACCGGGGAGCTGTTTTTT. Its protein product is CASTSAGAGTGELFF. The rearrangement uses TRBV27 and TRBJ2-2; 8 nucleotides match TRBD2. The CDR3 extends over 15 amino acids. In germline, CDR1 is MNHEY, CDR2 SMNVEV (reference sequence). The J segment lost 4 bases and the V segment lost 7 bases, leaving 8 bases of the junction unmatched.